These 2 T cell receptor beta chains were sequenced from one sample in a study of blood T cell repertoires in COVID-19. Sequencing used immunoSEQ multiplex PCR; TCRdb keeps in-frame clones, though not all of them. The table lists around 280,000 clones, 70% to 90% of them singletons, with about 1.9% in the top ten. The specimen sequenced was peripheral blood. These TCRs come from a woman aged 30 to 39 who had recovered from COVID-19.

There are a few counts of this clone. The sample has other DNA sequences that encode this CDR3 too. Here the CDR3 reads CAWSVGQPQHF. CDR3 DNA: TGTGCCTGGTCAGTTGGTCAGCCCCAGCATTTT. This chain uses TRBV30 with TRBJ1-5; D not certain. Between the trimmed V and J ends, which lost 5 bases and 6 bases, there was a span of 8 bases. The CDR3 sequence is 11 residues long. Germline V CDR1 and CDR2: GTSNPN, SVGIG (reference sequence).

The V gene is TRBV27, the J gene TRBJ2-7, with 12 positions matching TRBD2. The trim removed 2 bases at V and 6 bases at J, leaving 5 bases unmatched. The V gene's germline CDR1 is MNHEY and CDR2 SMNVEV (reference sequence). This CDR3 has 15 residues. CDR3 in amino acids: CASSLIRGLAGEQYF. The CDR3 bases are TGTGCCAGCAGTTTAATAAGGGGACTAGCGGGCGAGCAGTACTTC.